This TCR beta chain came from a study of cytomegalovirus exposure and HLA in healthy donors. Losses at the gene ends were 9 bases for V and 3 bases for J; bases not matched to a gene: 9. This CDR3 is built from 14 residues. Per germline, CDR1 LNHDA and CDR2 SQIVND (reference sequence). This clone was seen more than once but under ten times. The PCR contained 60 Vbeta and 13 Jbeta primers. Here immunoSEQ multiplex PCR was the method, and the copy in TCRdb shows in-frame clones only, minus some. The sample records roughly 160,000 clones, roughly two thirds being singletons. The sample taken for sequencing was PBMCs. The TCR sequence derives from a woman younger than 30 in good health and CMV-seropositive. The rearrangement joins TRBV19 to TRBJ1-1, with TRBD1 identical over 8 bases. CDR3 region: CASRDRGRDTEAFF. The CDR3 bases are TGTGCCAGCAGAGACAGGGGAAGGGACACTGAAGCTTTCTTT.